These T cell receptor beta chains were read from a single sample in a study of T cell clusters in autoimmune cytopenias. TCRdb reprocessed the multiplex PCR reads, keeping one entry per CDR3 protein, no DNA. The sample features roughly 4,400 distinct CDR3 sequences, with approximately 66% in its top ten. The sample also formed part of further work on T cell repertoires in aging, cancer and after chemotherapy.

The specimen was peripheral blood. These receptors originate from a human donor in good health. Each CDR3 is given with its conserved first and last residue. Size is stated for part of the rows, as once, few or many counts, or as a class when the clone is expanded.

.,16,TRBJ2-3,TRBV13,CASSLRGGRGADTQYF
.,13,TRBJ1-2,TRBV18,CASRPGQIYGYTF
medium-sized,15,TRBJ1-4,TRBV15,CATSLDAGANEKLFF
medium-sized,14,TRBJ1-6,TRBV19,CASRRGDYNSPLHF
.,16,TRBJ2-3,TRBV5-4,CASSSLDGGRPDTQYF
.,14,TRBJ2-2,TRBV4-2,CASRSQVGAGELFF
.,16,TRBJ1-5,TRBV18,CASSPQRQNSNQPQHF
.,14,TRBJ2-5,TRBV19,CASSTTGAGETQYF
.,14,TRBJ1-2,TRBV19,CASSILGQGTGYTF
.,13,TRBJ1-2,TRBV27,CASSWGTGNGYTF
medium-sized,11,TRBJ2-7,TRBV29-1,CSVLREYEQYF